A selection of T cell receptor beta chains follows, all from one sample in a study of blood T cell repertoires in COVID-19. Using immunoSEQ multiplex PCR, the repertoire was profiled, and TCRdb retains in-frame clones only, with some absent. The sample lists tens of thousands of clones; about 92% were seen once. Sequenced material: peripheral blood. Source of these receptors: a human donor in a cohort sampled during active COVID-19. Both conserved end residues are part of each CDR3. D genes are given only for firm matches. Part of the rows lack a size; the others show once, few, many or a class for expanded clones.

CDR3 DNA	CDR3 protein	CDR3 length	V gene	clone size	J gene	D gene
TGTGCCAGCAGGAAGGGGGCCAGCAGTCAGCCCCAGCATTTT	CASRKGASSQPQHF	14	TRBV27	few	TRBJ1-5	TRBD1
TGTGCCAGCAGTTTCTTAACAGGGGGCCCTCTTCAGCCCCAGCATTTT	CASSFLTGGPLQPQHF	16	TRBV6-2/TRBV6-3	NA	TRBJ1-5	TRBD1
TGTGCCAGCAGCGGACCAGGGGGCGCGATAACTGAAGCTTTCTTT	CASSGPGGAITEAFF	15	TRBV9	NA	TRBJ1-1	TRBD1
TGTGCCAGTAGTATTGTAGCTAGCGGGAGGCAGGAGACCCAGTACTTC	CASSIVASGRQETQYF	16	TRBV19	NA	TRBJ2-5	TRBD2
TGTGCCAGCAGTCCAACAGCCCCTTCAGGCGATGAGCAGTTCTTC	CASSPTAPSGDEQFF	15	TRBV27	NA	TRBJ2-1	NA
TGTGCCAGCAGCTCTAGCGGGAGTGAGACCCAGTACTTC	CASSSSGSETQYF	13	TRBV6-5	NA	TRBJ2-5	TRBD2
TGTGCCAGCAGCCCTCGACCGGGACAGGAGACGAGAAACTATGGCTACACCTTC	CASSPRPGQETRNYGYTF	18	TRBV14	NA	TRBJ1-2	TRBD1
TGCAGCGCTGGGACTAGCGGGATGAGAAAAGAGACCCAGTACTTC	CSAGTSGMRKETQYF	15	TRBV29-1	NA	TRBJ2-5	TRBD2
TGTGCCAGCAGCACCCGGACAGGGGCTGAGGGCGGGGAGCTGTTTTTT	CASSTRTGAEGGELFF	16	TRBV9	NA	TRBJ2-2	TRBD1
TGTGCCAGCGGGACTAGCGGGAGGAACGAGCAGTACTTC	CASGTSGRNEQYF	13	TRBV2	NA	TRBJ2-7	TRBD2
TGCGCCAGCAGCCCACTGGGGGCTATGAACACTGAAGCTTTCTTT	CASSPLGAMNTEAFF	15	TRBV5-1	NA	TRBJ1-1	NA
TGTGCCAGCAGCCAATTCGAGTTTCCCACCGGGGAGCTGTTTTTT	CASSQFEFPTGELFF	15	TRBV14	NA	TRBJ2-2	NA
TGTGCCTGGAGTGGAGGGACTAGCGGGGACACAGATACGCAGTATTTT	CAWSGGTSGDTDTQYF	16	TRBV30	NA	TRBJ2-3	TRBD2
TGTGCCAGCAGTTCCAGGGGCGAGCAGTACTTC	CASSSRGEQYF	11	TRBV12-3/TRBV12-4	NA	TRBJ2-7	NA
TGTGCCAGCAGTGAAGAGGGAGAGACCTACAATGAGCAGTTCTTC	CASSEEGETYNEQFF	15	TRBV27	NA	TRBJ2-1	NA
TGCGCCAGCAGCCGGACTAGCGGGAGCACAGATACGCAGTATTTT	CASSRTSGSTDTQYF	15	TRBV5-1	NA	TRBJ2-3	TRBD2
TGTGCCAGCAGCGCTACAGGGCATTCCTATAATTCACCCCTCCACTTT	CASSATGHSYNSPLHF	16	TRBV2	NA	TRBJ1-6	NA
TGTGCCAGCAGGGAGACCCGGGGCAATGAGCAGTTCTTC	CASRETRGNEQFF	13	TRBV7-8	NA	TRBJ2-1	NA